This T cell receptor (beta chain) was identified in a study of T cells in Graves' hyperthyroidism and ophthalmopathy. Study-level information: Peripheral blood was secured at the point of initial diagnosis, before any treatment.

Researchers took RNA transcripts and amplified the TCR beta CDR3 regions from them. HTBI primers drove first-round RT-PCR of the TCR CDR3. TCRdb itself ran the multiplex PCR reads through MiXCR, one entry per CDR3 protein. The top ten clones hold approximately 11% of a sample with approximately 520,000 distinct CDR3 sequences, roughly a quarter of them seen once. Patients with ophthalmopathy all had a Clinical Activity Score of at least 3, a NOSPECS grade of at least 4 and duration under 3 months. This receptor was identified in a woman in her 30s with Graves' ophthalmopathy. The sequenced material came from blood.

DNA of the CDR3: TGCAGTGCTAGAGATGGACAGGGGCCGAACACTGAAGCTTTCTTT. Residues: CSARDGQGPNTEAFF. The V gene is TRBV20-1, the J gene TRBJ1-1; 9 nucleotides match TRBD1. The germline CDR1 and CDR2 sequences are DFQATT and SNEGSKA (reference sequence). Trimming at V came to 0 bases and at J to 1 base, leaving 3 bases not matched to a gene. The CDR3 length is 15 residues.